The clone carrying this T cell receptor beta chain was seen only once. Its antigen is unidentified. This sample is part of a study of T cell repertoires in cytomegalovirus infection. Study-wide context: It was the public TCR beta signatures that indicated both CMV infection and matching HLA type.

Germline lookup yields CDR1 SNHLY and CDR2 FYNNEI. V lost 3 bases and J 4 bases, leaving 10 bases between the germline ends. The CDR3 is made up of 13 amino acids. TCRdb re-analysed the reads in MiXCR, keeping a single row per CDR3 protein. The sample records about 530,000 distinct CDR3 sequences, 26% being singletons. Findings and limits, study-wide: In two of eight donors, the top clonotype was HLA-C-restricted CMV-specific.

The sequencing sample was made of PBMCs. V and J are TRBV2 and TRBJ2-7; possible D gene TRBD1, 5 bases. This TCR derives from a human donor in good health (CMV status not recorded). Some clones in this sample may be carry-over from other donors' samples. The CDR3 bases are TGTGCCAGCAGTGAGGACCCAGGGTACGAGCAGTACGTC. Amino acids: CASSEDPGYEQYV.